This TCR beta chain stems from a study of Graves' ophthalmopathy and Graves' hyperthyroidism. V lost 5 bases to trimming and J lost 8 bases, with 18 bases between them. The CDR3 is made up of 14 amino acids. Looked up from germline, CDR1 is SGHNT and CDR2 is YENEEA. This clonotype showed up many times. Investigators amplified TCR beta CDR3 regions from RNA transcripts. HTBI primers were employed in first-round RT-PCR, then a second-round multiplex PCR followed. TCRdb reprocessed the multiplex PCR reads via MiXCR and lists one record per CDR3 protein. The sample carries about 160,000 distinct CDR3 sequences, around 39% recorded once.

The source of this sequence is a man aged 25 to 40 with Graves' ophthalmopathy. Sequencing input: peripheral blood. This chain links TRBV11-3 with TRBJ1-1; TRBD1 is a possible D gene (6 bases). CDR3 bases: TGTGCCAGCAGCCCTCCTATGGGGGGGGGCGAAGCTTTCTTT. Protein product: CASSPPMGGGEAFF.